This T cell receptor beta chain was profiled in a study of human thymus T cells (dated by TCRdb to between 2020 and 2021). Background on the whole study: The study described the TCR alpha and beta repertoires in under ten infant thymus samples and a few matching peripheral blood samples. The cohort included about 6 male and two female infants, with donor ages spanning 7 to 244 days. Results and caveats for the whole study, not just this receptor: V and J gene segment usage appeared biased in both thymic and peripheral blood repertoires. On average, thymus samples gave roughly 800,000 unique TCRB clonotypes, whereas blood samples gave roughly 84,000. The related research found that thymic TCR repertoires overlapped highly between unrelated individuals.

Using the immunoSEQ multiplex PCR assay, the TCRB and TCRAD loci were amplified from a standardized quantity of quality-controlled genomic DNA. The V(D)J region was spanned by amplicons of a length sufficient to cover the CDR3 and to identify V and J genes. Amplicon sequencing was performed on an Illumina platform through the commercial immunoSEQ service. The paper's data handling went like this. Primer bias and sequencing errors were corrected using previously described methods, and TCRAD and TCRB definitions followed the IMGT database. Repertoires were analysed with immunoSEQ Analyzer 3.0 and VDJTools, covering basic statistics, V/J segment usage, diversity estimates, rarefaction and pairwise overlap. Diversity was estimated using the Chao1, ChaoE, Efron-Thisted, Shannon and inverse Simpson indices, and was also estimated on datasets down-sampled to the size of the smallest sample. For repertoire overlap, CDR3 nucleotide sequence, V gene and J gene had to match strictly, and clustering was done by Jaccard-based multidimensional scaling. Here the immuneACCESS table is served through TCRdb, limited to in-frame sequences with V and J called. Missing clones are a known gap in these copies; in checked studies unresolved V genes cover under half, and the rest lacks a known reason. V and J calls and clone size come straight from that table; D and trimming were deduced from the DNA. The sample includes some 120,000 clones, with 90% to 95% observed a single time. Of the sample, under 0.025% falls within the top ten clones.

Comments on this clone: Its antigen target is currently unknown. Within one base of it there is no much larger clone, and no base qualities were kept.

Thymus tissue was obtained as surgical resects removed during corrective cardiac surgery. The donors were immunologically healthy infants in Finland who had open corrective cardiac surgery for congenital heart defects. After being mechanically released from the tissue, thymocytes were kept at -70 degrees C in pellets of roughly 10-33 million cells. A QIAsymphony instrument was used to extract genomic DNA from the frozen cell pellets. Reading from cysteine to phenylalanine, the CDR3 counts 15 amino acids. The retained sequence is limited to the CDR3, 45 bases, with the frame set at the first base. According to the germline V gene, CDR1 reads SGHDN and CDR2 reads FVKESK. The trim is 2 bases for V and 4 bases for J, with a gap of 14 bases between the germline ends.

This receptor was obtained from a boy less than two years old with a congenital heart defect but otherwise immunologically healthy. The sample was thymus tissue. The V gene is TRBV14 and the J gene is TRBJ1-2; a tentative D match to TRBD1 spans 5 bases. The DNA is TGTGCCAGCAGCCAAAGGAGGGGTGGAAGCTATGGCTACACCTTC. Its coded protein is CASSQRRGGSYGYTF.